A selection of T cell receptor beta chains follows, all from one sample in a study of cytomegalovirus exposure and HLA in healthy donors. TCRdb keeps only in-frame clones here, not all; method: immunoSEQ multiplex PCR. The table has some 130,000 clones, roughly 85% seen once. The sample consisted of PBMCs. The receptor source for this set is a man between 40 and 49 years old in good health and CMV-seropositive. Each CDR3 is given without its conserved first and last residue. Each record gives: V gene, CDR3 protein.

v_call: TRBV5-4
cdr3_aa: ASSASTSGPYEQY

v_call: TRBV11-2
cdr3_aa: ASSLVSIGRAYNEQF

v_call: TRBV5-1
cdr3_aa: ASSLAGMGSNQPQH

v_call: TRBV7-9
cdr3_aa: SSSLGRTSGDTQY

v_call: TRBV4-2
cdr3_aa: ASGAGTGWTGELF

v_call: TRBV7-6
cdr3_aa: ASSPGVGLYEQY

v_call: TRBV2
cdr3_aa: ASRDWGYT

v_call: TRBV18
cdr3_aa: ASSPGAGTGELF

v_call: TRBV2
cdr3_aa: ASSVSPSYGYT

v_call: TRBV28
cdr3_aa: ASSFLNEKLF

v_call: TRBV5-5
cdr3_aa: ASSPTDSGELF

v_call: TRBV15
cdr3_aa: ATSRDRGVSYEQY

v_call: TRBV6-1
cdr3_aa: ASSDPGGRNTIY

v_call: TRBV9
cdr3_aa: ASSSHRGLSTDTQY

v_call: TRBV7-9
cdr3_aa: SSSEQLPHQPQH

v_call: TRBV6-1
cdr3_aa: ASSGLGVSSYGYT

v_call: TRBV27
cdr3_aa: ASSGGVLETQY